Listed here are 21 T cell receptor beta chains from one sample, sequenced in a study of shared clonotypes between healthy human individuals. TCRdb's copy holds only in-frame clones and misses some; the assay was immunoSEQ multiplex PCR. The sample holds a few million clones, over 85% seen once. Naive CD8 cells comprised CD45RO-negative, CCR7-positively selected cells, excluding terminally differentiated effector memory CD45RA+ cells. The sequencing sample was made of naive CD8+ T cells from PBMCs. Every receptor here comes from a man aged 18 to 29 in good health. Some clones in this sample may be carry-over from other donors' samples.

This rearrangement joins TRBV7-9 to TRBJ1-1; D may be TRBD1 (6 bases). V shed 4 bases and J shed 6 bases, with 18 bases lying between them. Germline V lookup: CDR1 SEHNR, CDR2 FQNEAQ (reference sequence). This CDR3 spans 15 amino acids. In nucleotides, the CDR3 is TGTGCCAGCAGCTATCCAGTCATGGGGGCCCCTGAAGCTTTCTTT. This codes for CASSYPVMGAPEAFF.

The chain recombines TRBV11-2 with TRBJ2-7; D unresolved. The CDR3 contains 12 residues. Trimming took off 1 base at V and 6 bases at J, with 7 bases between the two ends. Germline values: CDR1 SGHAT, CDR2 FQNNGV. The CDR3 reads CASSLAGVEQYF. The CDR3 coding sequence is TGTGCCAGCAGCTTAGCGGGTGTCGAGCAGTACTTC.

V gene TRBV6-5 combines with J gene TRBJ2-5; 7 nucleotides align to TRBD1. CDR1 is MNHEY, CDR2 SVGAGI, per germline. This CDR3 comprises 15 residues. V shed 2 bases, J shed 11 bases, and the junction held 14 bases outside the gene matches. As DNA, the CDR3 is TGTGCCAGCAGTTACAAGGGGGCGGCACTGTGGGAGCAGTACTTC. It yields the protein CASSYKGAALWEQYF.

The CDR3 coding sequence is TGTGCCAGCAGTTCACTTGGTCTAGCGGAGAGCTCCTACGAGCAGTACTTC. It specifies CASSSLGLAESSYEQYF. The chain links TRBV27 to TRBJ2-7, with 7 bases fitting TRBD2. From germline, CDR1 is MNHEY and CDR2 SMNVEV (reference sequence). This CDR3 is 17 amino acids long. The V gene end was trimmed by 4 bases and the J gene end by 0 bases; junction bases not matched to a gene: 12.

This clone was seen once. This chain uses TRBV27 with TRBJ2-1, with D perhaps TRBD2 (6 bases). Per the germline V gene, CDR1 is MNHEY and CDR2 is SMNVEV (reference sequence). V shed 5 bases and J shed 4 bases, with 12 bases lying between them. The CDR3 is 14 amino acids. The CDR3 is CASSPTRLYNEQFF. Here the CDR3 DNA reads TGTGCCAGCAGTCCGACTAGATTATACAATGAGCAGTTCTTC.

The DNA of the CDR3 is TGTGCCAGCAGCGCATCACCGGGGGCTAGCGGACTTCATGAGCAGTACTTC. Its translation: CASSASPGASGLHEQYF. This chain joins TRBV9 and TRBJ2-7; D may be TRBD2 (7 bases). V was shortened by 3 bases and J by 7 bases, with 26 bases between the two germline ends. The germline V gene encodes CDR1 SGDLS and CDR2 YYNGEE. The CDR3 contains 17 residues.

This clone was picked up one time. The J gene is TRBJ2-7, the V gene TRBV9; unclear D gene. Germline assignment: CDR1 SGDLS and CDR2 YYNGEE. This CDR3 has 14 amino acids. V was trimmed by 0 bases and J by 3 bases, leaving 10 bases between them. Here the CDR3 reads CASSVGRPDYEQYF. As DNA, the CDR3 is TGTGCCAGCAGCGTAGGTCGACCTGACTACGAGCAGTACTTC.

This clone was recorded at least ten times. The V gene is TRBV4-1, the J gene TRBJ1-1; D might be TRBD1 (5 bases). V was cut by 4 bases and J by 1 base, with 13 bases left in between. The CDR3 is made up of 15 amino acids. From germline, CDR1 is MGHRA and CDR2 YSYEKL. In DNA form, the CDR3 reads TGCGCCAGCAGCCTTCCCCCCGACAGGAACACTGAAGCTTTCTTT. This encodes CASSLPPDRNTEAFF.

The rearrangement links TRBV9 to TRBJ2-3, with D possibly being TRBD2 (6 bases). V was clipped by 7 bases and J by 2 bases, with 17 bases between them. The germline V gene encodes CDR1 SGDLS and CDR2 YYNGEE. The CDR3 sequence is 15 residues long. The CDR3 coding sequence is TGTGCCAGCTCGGGTAGGGTAGCGGACACAGATACGCAGTATTTT. This sequence encodes CASSGRVADTDTQYF.

The genes are TRBV6-1 and TRBJ2-1; a weak D match, TRBD1 (5 bases). The V end was cut by 3 bases, the J end by 3 bases, with 6 bases between. Per germline, CDR1 MNHNS and CDR2 SASEGT. The CDR3 is made up of 13 amino acids. The CDR3 spells CASSDRDYNEQFF. CDR3 DNA: TGTGCCAGCAGTGACAGGGACTACAATGAGCAGTTCTTC.

The CDR3 sequence is CASSSGTSGAYNEQFF. CDR3 coding DNA: TGTGCCAGCTCTTCGGGGACTAGCGGAGCCTACAATGAGCAGTTCTTC. V usage is TRBV27 and J usage is TRBJ2-1; 11 bases agree with TRBD2. The CDR3 totals 16 residues. Trimming at V came to 8 bases and at J to 2 bases, leaving 8 bases not matched to a gene. Germline V gene data show CDR1 as MNHEY and CDR2 as SMNVEV (reference sequence).

The V call is TRBV19, the J call TRBJ1-3; no clear D gene. Trimming cost V 7 bases and J 3 bases, with 13 bases left between them. Germline CDR1 is LNHDA and CDR2 is SQIVND (reference sequence). The CDR3 runs to 14 residues. The CDR3 sequence: CASIRSRNGNTIYF. CDR3 sequence (DNA): TGTGCCAGTATAAGGAGTCGAAATGGAAACACCATATATTTT.

CDR3 sequence: CASSFRLPGNEQFF. For the CDR3, the DNA is TGTGCCAGCAGTTTTCGGCTACCCGGGAATGAGCAGTTCTTC. The chain carries TRBV28 and TRBJ2-1; D unresolved. The CDR3 extends over 14 amino acids. CDR1 and CDR2 from the germline V gene are MDHEN and SYDVKM. V was pared by 3 bases and J by 7 bases, with 13 bases between. Drawing the rest from reference TRBV28 and TRBJ2-1, the complete variable domain is DVKVTQSSRYLVKRTGEKVFLECVQDMDHENMFWYRQDPGLGLRLIYFSYDVKMKEKGDIPEGYSVSREKKERFSLILESASTNQTSMYLCASSFRLPGNEQFFGPGTRLTVL.

The chain combines TRBV18 with TRBJ2-7; D gene unclear. Germline lookup yields CDR1 KGHSH and CDR2 LQKENI. The CDR3 length is 16 residues. Trimming left V 3 bases short and J 0 bases short, with 15 bases between. CDR3 amino acids: CASSPTRDTSSYEQYF. As DNA, the CDR3 is TGTGCCAGCTCACCTACGAGAGACACCAGCTCCTACGAGCAGTACTTC.

The chain links TRBV9 to TRBJ2-2, with TRBD1 matching 11 bases. V trimming: 4 bases; J trimming: 5 bases; junction bases outside the gene matches: 7. The CDR3 runs to 16 residues. CDR1 and CDR2 (germline): SGDLS, YYNGEE. The CDR3 DNA follows: TGTGCCAGCAGCACCCTCGGACAGGGGGCTACCGGGGAGCTGTTTTTT. Translation: CASSTLGQGATGELFF.

V is TRBV7-8 and J is TRBJ2-3; 8 positions match TRBD1. J gave up 4 bases and V 4 bases, and 7 bases lay outside the gene matches. The CDR3 runs 15 residues. In germline, CDR1 is SGHVS, CDR2 FQNEAQ. CDR3 region: CASSSRTGRPDTQYF. The CDR3 DNA follows: TGTGCCAGCAGCTCTAGGACAGGGCGGCCAGATACGCAGTATTTT.

This clone is a singleton in its sample. V and J are TRBV7-9 and TRBJ2-2, with TRBD2 identical over 7 bases. From germline, CDR1 is SEHNR and CDR2 FQNEAQ (reference sequence). The ends lost 0 bases at V and 4 bases at J; junction bases unmatched: 14. This CDR3 is 19 amino acids long. CDR3 protein: CASSLATWEGLHSTGELFF. The CDR3, as DNA: TGTGCCAGCAGCTTAGCGACGTGGGAGGGCCTGCATAGCACCGGGGAGCTGTTTTTT. The variable domain in full, with the rest retrieved from reference TRBV7-9 and TRBJ2-2, is DTGVSQNPRHKITKRGQNVTFRCDPISEHNRLYWYRQTLGQGPEFLTYFQNEAQLEKSRLLSDRFSAERPKGSFSTLEIQRTEQGDSAMYLCASSLATWEGLHSTGELFFGEGSRLTVL.

The CDR3 here is CASSEFRGYNSPLHF. The CDR3 nucleotides read TGTGCCAGCAGTGAATTCAGGGGTTATAATTCACCCCTCCACTTT. The gene calls are TRBV2 and TRBJ1-6; D perhaps matches TRBD1 (6 bases). Germline V lookup: CDR1 SNHLY, CDR2 FYNNEI. The CDR3 runs to 15 residues. V was trimmed by 2 bases and J by 4 bases, leaving 9 bases between them.

This sequence joins TRBV4-1 and TRBJ1-4; D ambiguous. The V and J ends lost 4 bases and 5 bases respectively, with 14 bases between them. There are 15 residues in the CDR3. Looked up from germline, CDR1 is MGHRA and CDR2 is YSYEKL. The CDR3 DNA is TGCGCCAGCAGCCTATCCCCGGGCGGGAATGAAAAACTGTTTTTT. Its translation: CASSLSPGGNEKLFF.

This clone was observed once. The CDR3 DNA is TGTGCCAGTAAGGGCAGGGCCAACACTGAAGCTTTCTTT. Protein product: CASKGRANTEAFF. This chain connects TRBV19 to TRBJ1-1; D is possibly TRBD1 (5 bases). Trimming stripped 7 bases from V and 2 bases from J, with 11 bases between. The CDR3 covers 13 residues. Germline CDR1 LNHDA, CDR2 SQIVND (reference sequence).

The gene calls are TRBV6-5 and TRBJ2-1; D ambiguous. V was clipped by 0 bases and J by 5 bases, with 8 bases between them. Germline assignment: CDR1 MNHEY and CDR2 SVGAGI. This CDR3 is 14 amino acids long. The CDR3 sequence is CASSYSGPHNEQFF. The CDR3 DNA reads TGTGCCAGCAGTTACTCTGGGCCACACAATGAGCAGTTCTTC.